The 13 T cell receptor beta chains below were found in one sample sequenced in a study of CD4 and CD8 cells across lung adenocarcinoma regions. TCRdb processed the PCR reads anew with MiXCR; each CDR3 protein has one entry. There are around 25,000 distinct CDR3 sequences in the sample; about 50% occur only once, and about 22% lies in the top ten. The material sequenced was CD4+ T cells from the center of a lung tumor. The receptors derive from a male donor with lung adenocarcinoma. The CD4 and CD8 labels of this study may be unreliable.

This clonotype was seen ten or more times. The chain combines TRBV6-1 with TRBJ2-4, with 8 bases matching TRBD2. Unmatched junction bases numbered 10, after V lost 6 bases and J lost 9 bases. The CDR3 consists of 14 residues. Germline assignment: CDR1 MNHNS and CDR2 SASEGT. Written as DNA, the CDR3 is TGTGCCAGCAGAGACGGGAGGGCGCGGCCCATTCAGTACTTC. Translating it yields CASRDGRARPIQYF.

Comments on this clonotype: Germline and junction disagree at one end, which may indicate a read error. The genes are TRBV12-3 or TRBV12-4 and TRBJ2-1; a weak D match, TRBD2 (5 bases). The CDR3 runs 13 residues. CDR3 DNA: TGTGCCAGCAGTTTTCAGGAGGCAGAGCCCCAGCACTTC. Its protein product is CASSFQEAEPQHF.

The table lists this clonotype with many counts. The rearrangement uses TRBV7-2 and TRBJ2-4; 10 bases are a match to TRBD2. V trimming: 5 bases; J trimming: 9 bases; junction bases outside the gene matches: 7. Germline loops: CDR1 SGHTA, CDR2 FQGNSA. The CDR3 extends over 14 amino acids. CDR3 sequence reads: CASSPRLAGAIQYF. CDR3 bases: TGTGCCAGCAGCCCTCGGCTAGCGGGGGCCATTCAGTACTTC.

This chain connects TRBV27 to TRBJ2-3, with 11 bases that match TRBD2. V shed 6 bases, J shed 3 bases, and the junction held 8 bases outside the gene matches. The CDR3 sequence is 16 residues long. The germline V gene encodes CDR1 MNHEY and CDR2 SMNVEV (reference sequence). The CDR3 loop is CASRRGSGRVTDTQYF. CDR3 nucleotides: TGTGCCAGCAGGAGGGGTAGCGGGAGGGTTACAGATACGCAGTATTTT.

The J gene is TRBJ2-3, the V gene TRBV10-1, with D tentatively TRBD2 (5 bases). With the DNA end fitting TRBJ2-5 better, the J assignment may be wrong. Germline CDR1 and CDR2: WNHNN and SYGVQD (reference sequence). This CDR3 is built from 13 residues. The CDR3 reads CASSDSAGETQYF. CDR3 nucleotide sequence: TGCGCCAGCAGTGATTCTGCGGGAGAGACCCAGTACTTC.

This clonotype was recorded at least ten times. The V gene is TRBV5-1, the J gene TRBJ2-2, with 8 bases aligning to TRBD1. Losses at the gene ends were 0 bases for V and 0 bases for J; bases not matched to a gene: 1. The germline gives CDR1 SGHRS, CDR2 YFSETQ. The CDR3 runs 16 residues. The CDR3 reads CASSLGDRTNTGELFF. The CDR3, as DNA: TGCGCCAGCAGCTTGGGGGACAGGACGAACACCGGGGAGCTGTTTTTT.

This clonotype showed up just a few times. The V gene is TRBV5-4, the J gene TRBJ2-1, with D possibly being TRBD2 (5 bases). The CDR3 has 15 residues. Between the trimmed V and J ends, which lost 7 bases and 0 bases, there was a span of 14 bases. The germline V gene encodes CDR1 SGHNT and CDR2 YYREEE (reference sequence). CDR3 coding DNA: TGTGCCAGCTTTATAGCGCCCAGCTCCTACAATGAGCAGTTCTTC. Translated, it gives CASFIAPSSYNEQFF.

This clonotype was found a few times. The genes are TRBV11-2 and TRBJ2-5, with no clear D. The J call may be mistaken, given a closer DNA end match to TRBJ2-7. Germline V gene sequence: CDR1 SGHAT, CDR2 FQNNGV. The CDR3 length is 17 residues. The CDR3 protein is CASSNKVHQHLNYEQYF. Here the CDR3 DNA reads TGTGCCAGCAGCAATAAAGTACACCAACACCTTAACTACGAGCAGTACTTC.

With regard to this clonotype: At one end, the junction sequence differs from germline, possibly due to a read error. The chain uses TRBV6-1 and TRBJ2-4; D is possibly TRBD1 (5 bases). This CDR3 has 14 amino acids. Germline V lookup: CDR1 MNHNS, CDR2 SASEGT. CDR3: CASRGPCATDTQYF. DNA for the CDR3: TGTGCCAGCAGGGGGCCGTGCGCCACAGACACTCAGTACTTT.

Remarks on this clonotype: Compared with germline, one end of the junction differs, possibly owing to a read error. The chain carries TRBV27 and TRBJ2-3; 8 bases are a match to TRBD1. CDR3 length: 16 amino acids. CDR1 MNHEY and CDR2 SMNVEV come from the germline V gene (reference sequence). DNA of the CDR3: TGTGTCAGCAGGGGGCTGGGGGGACGTGACAAAGAGACGCAGTATTTC. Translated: CVSRGLGGRDKETQYF.

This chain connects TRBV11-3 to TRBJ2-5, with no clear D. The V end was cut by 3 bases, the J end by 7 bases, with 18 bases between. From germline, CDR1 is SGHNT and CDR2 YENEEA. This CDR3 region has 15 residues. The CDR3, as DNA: TGTGCCAGCAGCTTGATGGCGGAAGCATTAGGGACCCAGTACTTC. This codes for CASSLMAEALGTQYF.

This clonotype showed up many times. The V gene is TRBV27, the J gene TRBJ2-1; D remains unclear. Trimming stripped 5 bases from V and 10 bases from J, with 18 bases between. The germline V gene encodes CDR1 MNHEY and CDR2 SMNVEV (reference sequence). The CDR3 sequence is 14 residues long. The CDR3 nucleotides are TGTGCCAGCAGTCCCCCCGGCAGGACCTACGAGCAGTTCTTC. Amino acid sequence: CASSPPGRTYEQFF.

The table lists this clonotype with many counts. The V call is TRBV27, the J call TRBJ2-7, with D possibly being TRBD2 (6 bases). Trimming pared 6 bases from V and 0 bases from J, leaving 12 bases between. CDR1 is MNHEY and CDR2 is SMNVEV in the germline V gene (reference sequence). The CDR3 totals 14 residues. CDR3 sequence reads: CASSPGRFSYEQYF. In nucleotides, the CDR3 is TGTGCCAGCAGCCCCGGGAGATTCTCCTACGAGCAGTACTTC.